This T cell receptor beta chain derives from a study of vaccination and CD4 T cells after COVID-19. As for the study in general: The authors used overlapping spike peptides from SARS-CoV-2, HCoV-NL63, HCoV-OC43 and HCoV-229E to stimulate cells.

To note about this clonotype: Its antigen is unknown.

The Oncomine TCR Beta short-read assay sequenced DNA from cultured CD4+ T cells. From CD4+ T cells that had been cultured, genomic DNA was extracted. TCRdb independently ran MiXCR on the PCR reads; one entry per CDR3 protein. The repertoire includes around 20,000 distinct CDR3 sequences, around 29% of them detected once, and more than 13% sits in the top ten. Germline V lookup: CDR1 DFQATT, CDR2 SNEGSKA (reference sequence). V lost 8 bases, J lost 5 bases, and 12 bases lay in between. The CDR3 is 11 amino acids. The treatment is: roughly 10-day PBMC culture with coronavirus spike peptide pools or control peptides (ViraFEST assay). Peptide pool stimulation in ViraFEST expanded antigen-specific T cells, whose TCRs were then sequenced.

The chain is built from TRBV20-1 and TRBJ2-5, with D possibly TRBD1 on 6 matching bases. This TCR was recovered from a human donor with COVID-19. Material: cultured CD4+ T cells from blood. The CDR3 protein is CSTRGQETQYF. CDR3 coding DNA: TGCAGTACCAGGGGTCAGGAGACCCAGTACTTC.